This TCR beta chain was identified during a study of OX40 agonist ivuxolimab in advanced cancers. Study-level background: Ivuxolimab was an agonistic, fully human IgG2 monoclonal antibody directed against OX40 (CD134), a costimulatory receptor. The paper describes the monotherapy dose-escalation part (N ≈ 50 patients) of the phase I trial of ivuxolimab. Partial responses occurred in three dose-escalation patients, of whom one had hepatocellular carcinoma and two had cutaneous melanoma. Intravenous ivuxolimab was administered to patients every 2 weeks at six dose levels: 0.01, 0.1, 0.3, 1.5, 3 and 10 mg/kg. A male proportion of under 85% and a mean age of 60 years, ranging from about 23 to 79, were recorded for the dose-escalation cohort. Of the roughly 51 dose-escalation patients, hepatocellular carcinoma was present in approximately 20, melanoma in around 15, renal cell carcinoma in 9 and head and neck cancer in 9. Patients were allowed to have had prior anti-PD-1, anti-PD-L1 or anti-CTLA-4 therapy, and less than 45% of the dose-escalation patients had previously received checkpoint inhibitors. The purpose of peripheral TCRbeta sequencing was to test whether ivuxolimab changed TCR sequence diversity and led to clonal T-cell expansion. Study-wide conclusions, independent of this receptor: Low levels of normalized T-cell clonal expansion were also seen in some nonresponding patients. Clonal expansion of both CD4+ and CD8+ blood T cells was observed from baseline to week 6 at doses 0.1 to 3.0 mg/kg. Partial responders in the 0.1-3.0 mg/kg groups had among the lowest normalized peripheral clonal expansion, especially among CD8+ T cells. The antigen specificity of the clonally expanded peripheral T cells was not determined. On average, CD8+ T cells showed more expanded clones than CD4+ T cells after ivuxolimab.

To sequence the TCRbeta CDR3 region, genomic DNA was isolated from the sorted cells. The immunoSEQ Assay was used to sequence the TCRbeta CDR3 regions. TCRdb stores this immuneACCESS table with in-frame sequences only. Part of the clones is absent; in the studies checked, under half of the shortfall reflects unresolved V genes, and no reason is known for the rest. Within this sample are tens of thousands of clones, with approximately 90% of them counted one time only. The top ten clones comprise 0.4% to 0.65% of the sample. Between the V and J ends, shortened by 5 bases and 2 bases respectively, the junction contains 7 bases. The CDR3 sequence holds 14 residues, the cysteine and phenylalanine included. Just the 42-base CDR3 DNA is kept, in frame starting at base 1. CDR1 LNHDA and CDR2 SQIVND are derived from the germline V gene (reference sequence). Comments on this clone: Its antigen remains undetermined. Base qualities are not recorded, but no much larger clone differs from it by a single base. Within the sample, other DNA sequences also encode this same CDR3.

Patients with a history of autoimmune disease or receiving systemic immunosuppression were excluded from the trial. Peripheral blood for TCR sequencing was drawn from every dose cohort at baseline, at cycle 4 day 1 and at cycle 7 day 1. The samples were drawn from a first-in-human, open-label, multicenter phase I dose-escalation trial of ivuxolimab. Adults with locally advanced or metastatic head and neck squamous cell, hepatocellular, melanoma or renal cell carcinoma were enrolled in the trial. Before TCR sequencing, CD4+ T cells and CD8+ T cells were sorted from peripheral blood as separate populations.

Sequenced here: CD4+ or CD8+ T cells sorted from blood, sampled in a trial of the OX40 agonist ivuxolimab. The chain links TRBV19 with TRBJ2-6, with TRBD1 tentatively as D gene (6 bases match). The receptor was derived from an adult with an advanced solid tumor such as melanoma, head and neck, liver or kidney cancer. The sequenced DNA: TGTGCCAGTAGTTCAGGGGCTGGGGCCAACGTCCTGACTTTC. Translated, it reads CASSSGAGANVLTF. Supplemented by the reference TRBV19 and TRBJ2-6 proteins around the CDR3, the complete variable domain is DGGITQSPKYLFRKEGQNVTLSCEQNLNHDAMYWYRQDPGQGLRLIYYSQIVNDFQKGDIAEGYSVSREKKESFPLTVTSAQKNPTAFYLCASSSGAGANVLTFGAGSRLTVL.